The 19 T cell receptor beta chains reported below all come from one sample, sequenced in a study of blood T cell repertoires in COVID-19. Sequenced by immunoSEQ multiplex PCR; TCRdb stores in-frame clones only, minus some. Found here are more than 100,000 clones, approximately 84% of them singletons; the top ten hold roughly an eighth. The sequenced sample consisted of peripheral blood. The source of these receptors is a woman aged 25 to 39 who had recovered from COVID-19.

This clone was recorded only once. This chain uses TRBV7-3 with TRBJ2-7; TRBD2 might be the D (6 bases). With 11 bases removed from V and 5 bases from J, the gap between germline ends came to 13 bases. Germline lookup yields CDR1 SGHTA and CDR2 FQGTGA. This CDR3 is 11 amino acids long. CDR3 sequence reads: CAPGGEDEQYF. CDR3 in DNA: TGTGCCCCCGGCGGGGAGGACGAGCAGTACTTC.

V and J are TRBV28 and TRBJ1-6; D possibly corresponds to TRBD1 (5 bases). This CDR3 comprises 18 residues. The V and J ends lost 6 bases and 11 bases respectively, with 29 bases between them. Germline V gives CDR1 MDHEN, CDR2 SYDVKM. CDR3 protein: CASSSIGEGGLAGPPLHF. The CDR3 coding sequence is TGTGCCAGCAGCTCGATAGGGGAGGGTGGATTGGCGGGGCCACCCCTCCACTTT.

Written as DNA, the CDR3 is TGTGCCAGCAGCTTAGGACTAGCGGGACCGTACGAGCAGTACTTC. This sequence encodes CASSLGLAGPYEQYF. This chain joins TRBV11-2 and TRBJ2-7, with 11 bases fitting TRBD2. Germline CDR1 SGHAT, CDR2 FQNNGV. Germline trimming cut 1 base from V and 4 bases from J; bases unmatched to any gene: 3. The CDR3 length is 15 residues.

The chain uses TRBV7-9 and TRBJ2-1, with D tentatively TRBD1 (6 bases). The V end lost 1 base, the J end lost 5 bases, and 12 bases lay between the germline ends. The CDR3 is 15 amino acids. CDR1 and CDR2 (germline): SEHNR, FQNEAQ (reference sequence). The chain's CDR3 is CASSLGVGTNNEQFF. CDR3 in DNA: TGTGCCAGCAGCTTAGGTGTCGGGACAAACAATGAGCAGTTCTTC.

This chain uses TRBV4-1 with TRBJ2-7; possible D gene TRBD2, 6 bases. This CDR3 comprises 15 residues. Trimming removed 1 base from V and 2 bases from J, with 12 bases in between. The germline gives CDR1 MGHRA, CDR2 YSYEKL. The CDR3 bases are TGCGCCAGCAGCCAAGGGGTAGCGGACACCTACGAGCAGTACTTC. It translates to CASSQGVADTYEQYF.

The chain links TRBV3-1 (or the pseudogene TRBV3-2) to TRBJ1-5; 10 bases match TRBD1. Germline V CDR1 and CDR2: LGHDT, YNNKEL (reference sequence). Trimming cost V 6 bases and J 5 bases; bases outside gene matches: 7. This CDR3 has 15 residues. The CDR3 sequence: CASREGQGSDQPQHF. The CDR3 DNA reads as TGTGCCAGCAGAGAGGGACAGGGGTCGGATCAGCCCCAGCATTTT.

This clone was observed once. V gene TRBV3-1 (or the pseudogene TRBV3-2) combines with J gene TRBJ2-2, with a tentative D call TRBD2 (5 bases). Trimming removed 3 bases at V and 4 bases at J, with 12 bases between. Germline V gene data show CDR1 as LGHDT and CDR2 as YNNKEL (reference sequence). The CDR3 totals 15 residues. Here the CDR3 DNA reads TGTGCCAGCAGCCAGGAAAAGGACTTCACCGGGGAGCTGTTTTTT. Amino acids: CASSQEKDFTGELFF.

The rearrangement links TRBV11-2 to TRBJ2-7, with D tentatively TRBD2 (5 bases). Germline assignment: CDR1 SGHAT and CDR2 FQNNGV. The CDR3 covers 13 residues. Between the trimmed V and J ends, which lost 5 bases and 6 bases, there was a span of 14 bases. The CDR3 sequence is CASSPRTGSEQYF. The CDR3 DNA reads TGTGCCAGCAGCCCCCGGACGGGGTCCGAGCAGTACTTC.

The V gene is TRBV6-5, the J gene TRBJ2-1, with 9 bases fitting TRBD1. This CDR3 spans 14 amino acids. Germline CDR1 MNHEY, CDR2 SVGAGI. V lost 10 bases and J lost 9; bases outside the gene matches: 13. This CDR3 reads CANQVGQGIGEQFF. The CDR3 DNA reads TGTGCCAACCAAGTGGGACAGGGTATAGGTGAGCAGTTCTTC.

The J gene is TRBJ1-2, the V gene TRBV6-5, with TRBD1 identical over 9 bases. The junction had 7 bases not matched to a gene; V was cut back by 7 bases and J by 4 bases. Germline V CDR1 and CDR2: MNHEY, SVGAGI. CDR3 length equals 14 residues. CDR3 nucleotide sequence: TGTGCCAGCACCCCCGGGACAGGGACCTATGGCTACACCTTC. The encoded protein is CASTPGTGTYGYTF.

The chain combines TRBV6-1 with TRBJ1-4; D is unclear. The CDR3 has 16 amino acids. Germline V gene sequence: CDR1 MNHNS, CDR2 SASEGT. The ends were cut back, 1 base at V and 5 bases at J, with 14 bases in the middle. The CDR3 loop reads CASSEEWAEENEKLFF. The CDR3 nucleotides are TGTGCCAGCAGTGAAGAGTGGGCAGAAGAGAATGAAAAACTGTTTTTT.

The chain combines TRBV29-1 with TRBJ1-1; 7 bases line up with TRBD1. The CDR3 totals 12 residues. Germline assignment: CDR1 SQVTM and CDR2 ANQGSEA. Trimming took 7 bases from V and 3 from J; bases not matched to a gene: 5. The CDR3 sequence is CSALTGDTEAFF. The DNA of the CDR3 is TGCAGCGCCTTAACAGGGGACACTGAAGCTTTCTTT.

The chain uses TRBV4-2 and TRBJ1-1; D unclear. This CDR3 spans 13 amino acids. Per germline, CDR1 LGHNA and CDR2 YNFKEQ. V was trimmed by 2 bases and J by 1 base, leaving 5 bases between them. For the CDR3, the DNA is TGTGCCAGCAGCCAATCTACGAACACTGAAGCTTTCTTT. It translates to CASSQSTNTEAFF.

The CDR3 DNA is TGTGCCAGCAGAGTACACAGGGGGCCTTACAATGAGCAGTTCTTC. It translates to CASRVHRGPYNEQFF. The V gene is TRBV27, the J gene TRBJ2-1; 9 nucleotides line up with TRBD1. The CDR3 loop spans 15 amino acids. V was clipped by 6 bases and J by 4 bases; unmatched bases: 7. In germline, CDR1 is MNHEY, CDR2 SMNVEV (reference sequence).

This chain links TRBV10-1 with TRBJ1-1; D is uncertain. The ends were cut back, 4 bases at V and 4 bases at J, with 10 bases in the middle. Germline values: CDR1 WNHNN, CDR2 SYGVQD (reference sequence). The CDR3 is made up of 13 amino acids. Here the CDR3 reads CASSVTRGTEAFF. DNA of the CDR3: TGCGCCAGCAGTGTGACGCGCGGCACTGAAGCTTTCTTT.

The rearrangement joins TRBV27 to TRBJ1-5; D is ambiguous. This CDR3 is 13 amino acids long. Per the germline V gene, CDR1 is MNHEY and CDR2 is SMNVEV (reference sequence). Trimming left V 3 bases short and J 6 bases short, with 9 bases between. The DNA of the CDR3 is TGTGCCAGCAGTTTGGGTGAGGGTCAGCCCCAGCATTTT. Protein sequence: CASSLGEGQPQHF.

V and J are TRBV6-6 and TRBJ1-6, with D perhaps matching TRBD1 (6 bases). This CDR3 contains 15 residues. Trimming took off 5 bases at V and 3 bases at J, with 11 bases between the two ends. From germline, CDR1 is MNHNY and CDR2 SVGAGI (reference sequence). The CDR3 DNA reads TGTGCCAGCAGTCCCGGACAGAACTATAATTCACCCCTCCACTTT. Translating it yields CASSPGQNYNSPLHF.

The chain recombines TRBV18 with TRBJ1-1, with D possibly being TRBD1 (5 bases). With 6 bases removed from V and 5 bases from J, the gap between germline ends came to 22 bases. Germline V CDR1 and CDR2: KGHSH, LQKENI. The CDR3 contains 16 residues. The CDR3 sequence is CASSLTQTDVGTEAFF. CDR3 DNA: TGTGCCAGCTCCCTCACTCAGACAGATGTAGGAACTGAAGCTTTCTTT. The whole variable domain, filled in from reference TRBV18 and TRBJ1-1, reads NAGVMQNPRHLVRRRGQEARLRCSPMKGHSHVYWYRQLPEEGLKFMVYLQKENIIDESGMPKERFSAEFPKEGPSILRIQQVVRGDSAAYFCASSLTQTDVGTEAFFGQGTRLTVV.

This chain uses TRBV6-5 with TRBJ2-1, with 8 bases fitting TRBD2. Looked up from germline, CDR1 is MNHEY and CDR2 is SVGAGI. The CDR3 has 15 residues. The J segment lost 7 bases and the V segment lost 2 bases, leaving 7 bases of the junction unmatched. The CDR3 here is CASSYEAGDWNEQFF. The CDR3 DNA is TGTGCCAGCAGTTACGAAGCGGGAGATTGGAATGAGCAGTTCTTC.